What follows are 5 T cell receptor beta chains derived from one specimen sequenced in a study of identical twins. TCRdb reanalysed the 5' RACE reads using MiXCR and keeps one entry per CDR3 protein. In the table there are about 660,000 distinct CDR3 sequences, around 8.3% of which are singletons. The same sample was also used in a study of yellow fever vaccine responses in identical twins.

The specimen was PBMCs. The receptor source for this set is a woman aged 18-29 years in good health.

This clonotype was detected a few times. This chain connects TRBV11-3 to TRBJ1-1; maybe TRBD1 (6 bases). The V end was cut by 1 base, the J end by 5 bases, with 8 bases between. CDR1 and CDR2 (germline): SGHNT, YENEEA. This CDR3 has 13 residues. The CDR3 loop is CASSLVTGTEAFF. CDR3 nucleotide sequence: TGTGCCAGCAGCTTAGTAACAGGGACTGAAGCTTTCTTT.

The CDR3 spells CASSFKGLAQYEQYF. As DNA, the CDR3 is TGTGCCAGCAGCTTTAAGGGACTAGCCCAATACGAGCAGTACTTC. The rearrangement links TRBV5-5 to TRBJ2-7, with 9 nucleotides matching TRBD2. The CDR3 is 15 amino acids. Germline loops: CDR1 SGHKS, CDR2 YYEKEE (reference sequence). Trimming cost V 2 bases and J 4 bases; bases outside gene matches: 7.

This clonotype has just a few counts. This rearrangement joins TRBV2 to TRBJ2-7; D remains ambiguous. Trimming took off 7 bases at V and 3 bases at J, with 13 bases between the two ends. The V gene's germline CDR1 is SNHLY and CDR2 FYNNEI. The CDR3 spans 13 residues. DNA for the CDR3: TGTGCCAGCATGCCCCGGTCGATCTACGAGCAGTACTTC. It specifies CASMPRSIYEQYF.

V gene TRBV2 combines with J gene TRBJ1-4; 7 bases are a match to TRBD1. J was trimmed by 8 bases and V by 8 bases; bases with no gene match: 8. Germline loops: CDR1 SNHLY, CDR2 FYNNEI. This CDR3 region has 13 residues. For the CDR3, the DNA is TGTGCCAGCGGGGACAGCCGCTACGAAAAACTGTTTTTT. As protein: CASGDSRYEKLFF.

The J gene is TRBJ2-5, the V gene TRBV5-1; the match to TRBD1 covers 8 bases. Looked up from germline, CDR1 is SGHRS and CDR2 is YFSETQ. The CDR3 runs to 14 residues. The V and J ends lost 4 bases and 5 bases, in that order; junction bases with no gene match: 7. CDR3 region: CASSTLGTGETQYF. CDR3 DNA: TGCGCCAGCAGCACATTGGGGACAGGCGAGACCCAGTACTTC.